This T cell receptor (beta chain) was recorded in a study of blood T cell repertoires in COVID-19. The assay was immunoSEQ multiplex PCR, and TCRdb's table has in-frame clones only and misses some. In the table there are about 210,000 clones, around 81% of which are singletons. Losses at the gene ends were 1 base for V and 1 base for J; bases not matched to a gene: 16. The CDR3 is 20 residues long. Germline loops: CDR1 LNHNV, CDR2 YYDKDF (reference sequence). The source is a human donor in a cohort sampled during active COVID-19. Source material: peripheral blood. The J gene is TRBJ2-1, the V gene TRBV15; 7 nucleotides line up with TRBD2. CDR3 sequence (DNA): TGTGCCACCAGCAGAGGGGGACTTGGTTTGGCTAGCGGATCCTACAATGAGCAGTTCTTC. Its translation is CATSRGGLGLASGSYNEQFF.